This T cell receptor (beta chain) was obtained from a study of cytotoxic CD8 clonotypes in ibrutinib-treated CLL. V lost 7 bases and J lost 1; bases outside the gene matches: 13. The CDR3 covers 18 residues. Germline loops: CDR1 MDHEN, CDR2 SYDVKM. Overall study findings and caveats: Starting clonality was above that of age-matched healthy donors and tracked circulating CD8+ T-cell counts.

A note on this clone: The antigen is unknown.

Sequencing sought depths of 1 in 200,000 to 1 in 1 million T cells. The method was immunoSEQ multiplex PCR; TCRdb's version includes in-frame clones alone and lacks a portion of them. The table lists more than 85,000 clones, over 60% of them singletons. This receptor was obtained from a human donor with chronic lymphocytic leukemia. The chain carries TRBV28 and TRBJ2-4; 10 nucleotides align to TRBD1. The sample in question was PBMCs, obtained after 24 months of ibrutinib treatment. The CDR3 region is CASNPGQGILRAKNIQYF. The DNA of the CDR3 is TGTGCCAGCAATCCGGGACAGGGGATTTTAAGGGCCAAAAACATTCAGTACTTC.